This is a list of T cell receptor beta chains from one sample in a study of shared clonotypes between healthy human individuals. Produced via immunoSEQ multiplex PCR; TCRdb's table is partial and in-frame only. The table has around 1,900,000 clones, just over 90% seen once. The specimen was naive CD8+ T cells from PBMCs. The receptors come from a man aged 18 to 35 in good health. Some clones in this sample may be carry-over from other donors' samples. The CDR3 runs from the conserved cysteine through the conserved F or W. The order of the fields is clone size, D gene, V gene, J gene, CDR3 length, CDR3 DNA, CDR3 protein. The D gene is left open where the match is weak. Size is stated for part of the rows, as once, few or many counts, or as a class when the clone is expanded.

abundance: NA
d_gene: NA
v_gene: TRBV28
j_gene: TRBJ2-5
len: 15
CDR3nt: TGTGCCAGCAGTTTATTGACAGGACGACCGGAGACCCAGTACTTC
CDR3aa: CASSLLTGRPETQYF

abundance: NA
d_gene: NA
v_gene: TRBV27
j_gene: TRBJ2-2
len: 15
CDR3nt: TGTGCCAGCAGTCTAGGGGGTCTGGGCACCGGGGAGCTGTTTTTT
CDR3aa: CASSLGGLGTGELFF

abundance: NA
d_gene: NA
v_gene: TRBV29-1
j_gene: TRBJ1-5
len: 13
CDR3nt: TGCAGCGTTCCAGGGAGTGGCAATCAGCCCCAGCATTTT
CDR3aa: CSVPGSGNQPQHF

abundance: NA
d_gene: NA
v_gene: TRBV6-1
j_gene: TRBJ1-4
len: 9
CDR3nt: TGTGCTTCTAATGAAAAACTGTTTTTT
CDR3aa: CASNEKLFF

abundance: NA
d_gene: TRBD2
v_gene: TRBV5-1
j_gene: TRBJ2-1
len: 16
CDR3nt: TGCGCCAGCAGCTTTTTACTAGCGGGGAACTACAATGAGCAGTTCTTC
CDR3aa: CASSFLLAGNYNEQFF

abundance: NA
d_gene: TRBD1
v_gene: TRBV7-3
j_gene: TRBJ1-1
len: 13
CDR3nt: TGTGCCAGCAGCTTGGGACAGTACACTGAAGCTTTCTTT
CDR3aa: CASSLGQYTEAFF

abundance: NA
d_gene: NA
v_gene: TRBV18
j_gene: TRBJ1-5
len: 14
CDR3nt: TGTGCCAGCTCACCACCCCAGGGAGGTCAGCCCCAGCATTTT
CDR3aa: CASSPPQGGQPQHF

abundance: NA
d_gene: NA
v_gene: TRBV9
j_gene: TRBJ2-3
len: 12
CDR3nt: TGTGCCAGCAGCCTCTCCACAGATACGCAGTATTTT
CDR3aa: CASSLSTDTQYF

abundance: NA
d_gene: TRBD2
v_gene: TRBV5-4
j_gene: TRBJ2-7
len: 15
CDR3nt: TGTGCCAGCAGCTTGGTTCCTAGCGGGAGGCGCGAGCAGTACTTC
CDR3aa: CASSLVPSGRREQYF

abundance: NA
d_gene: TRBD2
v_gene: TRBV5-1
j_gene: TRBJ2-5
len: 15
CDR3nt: TGCGCCAGCAGCACTACTAGCGGGACTCAAGAGACCCAGTACTTC
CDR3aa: CASSTTSGTQETQYF

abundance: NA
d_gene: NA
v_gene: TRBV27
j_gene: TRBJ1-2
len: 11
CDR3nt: TGTGCCAGCACGGGTGGCTATGGCTACACCTTC
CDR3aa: CASTGGYGYTF

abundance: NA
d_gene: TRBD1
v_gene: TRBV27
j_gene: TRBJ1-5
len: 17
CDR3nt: TGTGCCAGCAGTTTCCCCTCGGACAGGGCAGACAATCAGCCCCAGCATTTT
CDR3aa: CASSFPSDRADNQPQHF

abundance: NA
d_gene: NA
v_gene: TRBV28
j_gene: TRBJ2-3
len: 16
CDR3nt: TGTGCCAGCAGTTTACTAACAGGGAGTGGTACAGATACGCAGTATTTT
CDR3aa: CASSLLTGSGTDTQYF

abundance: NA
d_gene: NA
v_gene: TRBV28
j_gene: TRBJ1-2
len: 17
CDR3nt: TGTGCCAGCAGTTTATATCCCCCCCGACGACAACAGGATGGCTACACCTTC
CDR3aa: CASSLYPPRRQQDGYTF

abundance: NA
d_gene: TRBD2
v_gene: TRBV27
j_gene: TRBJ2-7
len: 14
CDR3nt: TGTGCCAGCAGTCTCCTAGCGGGAGGGGCCGAGCAGTACTTC
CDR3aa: CASSLLAGGAEQYF

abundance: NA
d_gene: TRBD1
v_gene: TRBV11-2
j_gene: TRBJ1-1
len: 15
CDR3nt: TGTGCCACCAGGGGGGGGCTGGAACTGGGCACTGAAGCTTTCTTT
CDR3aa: CATRGGLELGTEAFF

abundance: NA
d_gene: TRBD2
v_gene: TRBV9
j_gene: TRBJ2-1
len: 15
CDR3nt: TGTGCCAGCAGCCCTAGCGGGAGGGCCTACTATGAGCAGTTCTTC
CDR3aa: CASSPSGRAYYEQFF

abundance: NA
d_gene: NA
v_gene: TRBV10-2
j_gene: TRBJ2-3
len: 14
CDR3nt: TGCGCCAGCATCGGACTCAGTATCACAGATACGCAGTATTTT
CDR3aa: CASIGLSITDTQYF

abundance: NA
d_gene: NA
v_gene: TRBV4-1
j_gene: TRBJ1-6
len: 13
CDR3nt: TGCGCCAGCAGCCAGAGAGAGGATTCACCCCTCCACTTT
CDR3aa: CASSQREDSPLHF

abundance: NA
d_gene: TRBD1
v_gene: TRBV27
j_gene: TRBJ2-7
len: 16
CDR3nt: TGTGCCAGCAGTTTATCGAGTACAGGGGTGGACTACGAGCAGTACTTC
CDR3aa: CASSLSSTGVDYEQYF

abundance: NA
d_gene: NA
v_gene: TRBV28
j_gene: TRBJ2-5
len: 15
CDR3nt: TGTGCCAGCAGTTTTTCCAGGATAAACCAAGAGACCCAGTACTTC
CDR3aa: CASSFSRINQETQYF

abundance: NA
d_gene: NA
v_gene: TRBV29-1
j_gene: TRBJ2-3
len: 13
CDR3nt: TGCAGCGCTTACAGGGTTGGCACAGATACGCAGTATTTT
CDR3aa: CSAYRVGTDTQYF

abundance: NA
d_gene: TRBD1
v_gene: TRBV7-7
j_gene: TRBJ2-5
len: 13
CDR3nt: TGTGCCAGCAGCACAGGGGTCGACGAGACCCAGTACTTC
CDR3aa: CASSTGVDETQYF

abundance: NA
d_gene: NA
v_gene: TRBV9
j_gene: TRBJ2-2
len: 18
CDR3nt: TGTGCCAGCAGCGATGGGCACGACCGCCTGAAGAACACCGGGGAGCTGTTTTTT
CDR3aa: CASSDGHDRLKNTGELFF

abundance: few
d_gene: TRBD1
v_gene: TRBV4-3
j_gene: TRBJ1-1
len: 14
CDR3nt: TGCGCCAGCAGCCTTGACAGGGGGAACACTGAAGCTTTCTTT
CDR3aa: CASSLDRGNTEAFF

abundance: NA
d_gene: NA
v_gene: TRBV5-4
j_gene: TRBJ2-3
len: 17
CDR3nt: TGTGCCACCGAGACGACGAAGCTGACCTCTAGCACAGATACGCAGTATTTT
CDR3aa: CATETTKLTSSTDTQYF

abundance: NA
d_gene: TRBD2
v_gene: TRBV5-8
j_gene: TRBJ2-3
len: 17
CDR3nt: TGTGCCAGCAGCTTGGGCACTAGCGGGAGCTTTTTGGATACGCAGTATTTT
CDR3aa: CASSLGTSGSFLDTQYF